Following are 20 T cell receptor beta chains from one sample sequenced in a study of early T cells in non-severe SARS-CoV-2 infection. In TCRdb, the 5' RACE reads were re-called with MiXCR into one record per CDR3 protein. The sample has approximately 52,000 distinct CDR3 sequences, under 15% seen once. The sequences come from whole blood, collected at baseline. The source is an adult who was a healthcare worker with PCR-confirmed SARS-CoV-2 infection or an uninfected control (not recorded which).

The J gene is TRBJ1-1, the V gene TRBV7-3; TRBD1 is a possible D gene (5 bases). The CDR3 totals 14 residues. Germline V gene sequence: CDR1 SGHTA, CDR2 FQGTGA. The V end was cut by 5 bases, the J end by 6 bases, with 16 bases between. The CDR3 loop is CASSTQGNIAEAFF. CDR3 in DNA: TGTGCCAGCAGCACCCAGGGTAACATCGCTGAAGCTTTCTTT.

The CDR3, as DNA: TGTGCCAGCAGCCCAGCTAGCGGGGGACGAGATGAGCAGTTCTTC. Its translation is CASSPASGGRDEQFF. This chain connects TRBV7-9 to TRBJ2-1; TRBD2 aligns across 10 bases. Looked up from germline, CDR1 is SEHNR and CDR2 is FQNEAQ (reference sequence). Unmatched junction bases numbered 9, after V lost 5 bases and J lost 8 bases. The CDR3 is 15 residues long.

The sample holds a few counts of this clonotype. The CDR3 here is CASSRIVQAKNIQYF. The CDR3, as DNA: TGTGCCAGCAGCCGGATAGTACAAGCCAAAAACATTCAGTACTTC. The V and J genes are TRBV28 and TRBJ2-4, with D unclear. V lost 6 bases and J lost 0, with 12 bases in between. CDR3 length: 15 amino acids. From germline, CDR1 is MDHEN and CDR2 SYDVKM.

This chain uses TRBV18 with TRBJ2-7, with 7 bases aligning to TRBD2. There are 13 residues in the CDR3. The ends lost 5 bases at V and 3 bases at J; junction bases unmatched: 4. Germline CDR1 KGHSH, CDR2 LQKENI. The DNA for the CDR3 is TGTGCCAGCTCAGGGCGGGAGAACTACGAGCAGTACTTC. It encodes CASSGRENYEQYF.

The chain joins TRBV5-1 to TRBJ2-5; 7 bases line up with TRBD1. The junction had 13 bases not matched to a gene; V was cut back by 4 bases and J by 10 bases. This CDR3 contains 14 residues. Germline V gives CDR1 SGHRS, CDR2 YFSETQ. The CDR3 DNA sequence: TGCGCCAGCAGCCCCCGACAGGGCCCGGGCGGCCAGTACTTC. It encodes CASSPRQGPGGQYF. The entire variable domain, with the rest obtained from reference TRBV5-1 and TRBJ2-5, is as follows: KAGVTQTPRYLIKTRGQQVTLSCSPISGHRSVSWYQQTPGQGLQFLFEYFSETQRNKGNFPGRFSGRQFSNSRSEMNVSTLELGDSALYLCASSPRQGPGGQYFGPGTRLLVL.

The V gene is TRBV28, the J gene TRBJ2-7, with D unresolved. The V end lost 5 bases, the J end lost 6 bases, and 11 bases lay between the germline ends. CDR1 MDHEN and CDR2 SYDVKM come from the germline V gene. CDR3 length: 12 amino acids. The CDR3 here is CASSPPSVEQYF. The CDR3 region has the DNA TGTGCCAGCAGTCCACCCTCAGTCGAGCAGTACTTC.

This clonotype was counted a few times. This sequence joins TRBV19 and TRBJ2-3; 8 nucleotides align to TRBD1. The V gene's germline CDR1 is LNHDA and CDR2 SQIVND (reference sequence). This CDR3 is 13 amino acids long. V trimming: 5 bases; J trimming: 5 bases; junction bases outside the gene matches: 3. CDR3 bases: TGTGCCAGTAGTGACAGGGGAGAAGATACGCAGTATTTT. Protein sequence: CASSDRGEDTQYF.

This clonotype was observed a handful of times. The chain links TRBV12-3 or TRBV12-4 to TRBJ2-1; 8 bases match TRBD1. This CDR3 contains 15 residues. Unmatched junction bases numbered 4, after V lost 6 bases and J lost 0 bases. CDR3 nucleotides: TGTGCCAGCAGCCGGACAGGGAGCTCCTACAATGAGCAGTTCTTC. The encoded protein is CASSRTGSSYNEQFF.

The CDR3 region is CASSLEGQGGYEQYF. CDR3 in DNA: TGTGCCAGCAGTTTAGAGGGGCAGGGTGGATACGAGCAGTACTTC. V gene TRBV27 combines with J gene TRBJ2-7; tentatively, D is TRBD1 or TRBD2 (5 bases each). The CDR3 has 15 amino acids. Germline CDR1 MNHEY, CDR2 SMNVEV (reference sequence). Trimming removed 2 bases at V and 4 bases at J, with 15 bases between.

The rearrangement joins TRBV11-2 to TRBJ1-1, with D tentatively TRBD1 (5 bases). Trimming removed 5 bases from V and 2 bases from J, with 9 bases in between. The CDR3 is 13 amino acids. In germline, CDR1 is SGHAT, CDR2 FQNNGV. CDR3 DNA sequence: TGTGCCAGCAGCCGTGACAGTAACACTGAAGCTTTCTTT. It translates to CASSRDSNTEAFF.

This clonotype showed up many times. This chain uses TRBV29-1 with TRBJ1-2; D possibly corresponds to TRBD1 (6 bases). This CDR3 comprises 15 residues. The V gene's germline CDR1 is SQVTM and CDR2 ANQGSEA. With 6 bases removed from V and 0 bases from J, the gap between germline ends came to 17 bases. The CDR3 DNA follows: TGCAGCGTCGAATCTACAGGGATAGCTAACTATGGCTACACCTTC. The encoded protein is CSVESTGIANYGYTF.

This chain connects TRBV11-1 to TRBJ2-1; the D is unclear. Germline values: CDR1 SGHAT, CDR2 FQDESV (reference sequence). This CDR3 spans 13 amino acids. Deletions cut 5 bases from V and 8 bases from J, with 13 bases between. Written as DNA, the CDR3 is TGTGCCAGCAGCCCCCGGGCTGGGGATGAGCAGTTCTTC. It yields the protein CASSPRAGDEQFF.

The chain employs TRBV14 and TRBJ1-6, with D unclear. Germline V gene sequence: CDR1 SGHDN, CDR2 FVKESK. The germline V and J ends were trimmed by 2 bases and 7 bases, with 9 bases remaining between them. This CDR3 spans 14 amino acids. This CDR3 is CASSQLSTNSPLHF. The CDR3 DNA is TGTGCCAGCAGCCAATTGAGCACGAATTCACCCCTCCACTTT.

This clonotype was seen more than once but under ten times. This rearrangement joins TRBV7-9 to TRBJ2-1; 7 bases are shared with TRBD1. V lost 4 bases, J lost 0 bases, and 0 bases stayed unmatched. The germline V gene encodes CDR1 SEHNR and CDR2 FQNEAQ (reference sequence). The CDR3 covers 14 residues. CDR3 protein: CASSWDSSYNEQFF. The CDR3 DNA is TGTGCCAGCAGCTGGGACAGCTCCTACAATGAGCAGTTCTTC.

CDR3 in amino acids: CASSYPDQGNEQFF. CDR3 coding DNA: TGTGCCAGCAGTTACCCCGACCAGGGGAATGAGCAGTTCTTC. The chain couples TRBV28 to TRBJ2-1; D possibly corresponds to TRBD1 (6 bases). Trimming left V 4 bases short and J 7 bases short, with 14 bases between. CDR3 size: 14 residues. Germline CDR1 and CDR2: MDHEN and SYDVKM.

This clonotype was detected only a few times. The chain combines TRBV19 with TRBJ2-3, with D perhaps given as TRBD1 or TRBD2 (5 bases each). Trimming left V 7 bases short and J 1 base short, with 9 bases between. The germline CDR1 and CDR2 sequences are LNHDA and SQIVND (reference sequence). The CDR3 extends over 13 amino acids. The CDR3, as DNA: TGTGCCAGTAAACGGGACGGCACAGATACGCAGTATTTT. Amino acid sequence: CASKRDGTDTQYF.

In its sample, this clonotype was seen a few times. V is TRBV10-1 and J is TRBJ2-3, with TRBD1 matching over 9 bases. V lost 6 bases to trimming and J lost 6 bases; unmatched junction nucleotides: 4. From germline, CDR1 is WNHNN and CDR2 SYGVQD (reference sequence). The CDR3 runs 13 residues. The DNA of the CDR3 is TGCGCCAGCAGCGGGACAGGGTTCGATACGCAGTATTTT. Translated: CASSGTGFDTQYF.

This clonotype was found a few times. This rearrangement joins TRBV29-1 to TRBJ2-1, with D perhaps matching TRBD1 (5 bases). V was cut by 0 bases and J by 8 bases, with 20 bases left in between. The germline CDR1 and CDR2 sequences are SQVTM and ANQGSEA. The CDR3 sequence is 16 residues long. CDR3 residues: CSVEDIPRKGRDEQFF. For the CDR3, the DNA is TGCAGCGTTGAAGATATCCCCCGTAAGGGCAGGGATGAGCAGTTCTTC.

This clonotype occurred a few times. This chain connects TRBV7-9 to TRBJ1-5; no firm D call. Trimming pared 2 bases from V and 7 bases from J, leaving 9 bases between. The CDR3 consists of 13 residues. CDR1 SEHNR and CDR2 FQNEAQ come from the germline V gene (reference sequence). CDR3 bases: TGTGCCAGCAGCTTATACGAGTGGCAGCCCCAGCATTTT. This gives the protein CASSLYEWQPQHF.

The chain couples TRBV18 to TRBJ1-1; D unresolved. Trimming pared 5 bases from V and 5 bases from J, leaving 12 bases between. The CDR3 has 13 residues. Looked up from germline, CDR1 is KGHSH and CDR2 is LQKENI. The chain's CDR3 is CASSSGVKTEAFF. The CDR3 nucleotides read TGTGCCAGCTCATCCGGGGTTAAAACTGAAGCTTTCTTT.